The clone carrying this T cell receptor (beta chain) came up many times. This sample is part of a study of T-cell reconstitution after alpha-beta-depleted transplantation in children. It was with unique molecular identifiers that the TCRbeta library was prepared. TCRdb re-analysed the PCR reads in MiXCR, keeping a single row per CDR3 protein. Of roughly 610,000 distinct CDR3 sequences listed, 8% to 11% are singletons. CDR1 SGDLS and CDR2 YYNGEE come from the germline V gene. This CDR3 is 20 amino acids long. The V and J ends lost 2 bases and 0 bases respectively, with 21 bases between them. Sample: PBMCs from the stem cell graft donor, taken from the stem cell graft. The TCR originated in a human donor who donated a stem cell graft to a child with acute myeloid leukemia. The chain joins TRBV9 to TRBJ2-6; D remains ambiguous. The CDR3 is CASSVPPKVSGYSGANVLTF. Here the CDR3 DNA reads TGTGCCAGCAGCGTCCCTCCCAAAGTGTCAGGATACTCTGGGGCCAACGTCCTGACTTTC.